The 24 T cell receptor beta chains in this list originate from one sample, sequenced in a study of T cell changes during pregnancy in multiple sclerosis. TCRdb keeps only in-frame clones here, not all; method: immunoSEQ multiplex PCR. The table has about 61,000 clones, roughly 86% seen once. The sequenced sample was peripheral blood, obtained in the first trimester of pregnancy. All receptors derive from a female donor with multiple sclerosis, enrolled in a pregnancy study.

DNA of the CDR3: TGTGCCAGCAGAAGTAGACTAGCGGGAGACCAAGAGACCCAGTACTTC. This encodes CASRSRLAGDQETQYF. V is TRBV7-9 and J is TRBJ2-5; 12 bases map to TRBD2. The CDR3 has 16 amino acids. V shed 6 bases and J 0 bases; nucleotides not matched to a gene: 5. The germline V gene has CDR1 SEHNR and CDR2 FQNEAQ (reference sequence).

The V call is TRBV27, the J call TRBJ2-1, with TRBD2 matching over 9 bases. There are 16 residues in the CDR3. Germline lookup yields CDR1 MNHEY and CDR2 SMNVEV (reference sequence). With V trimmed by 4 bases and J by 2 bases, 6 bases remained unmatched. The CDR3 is CASSSFAGGPYNEQFF. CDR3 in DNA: TGTGCCAGCAGTTCGTTCGCGGGAGGGCCCTACAATGAGCAGTTCTTC.

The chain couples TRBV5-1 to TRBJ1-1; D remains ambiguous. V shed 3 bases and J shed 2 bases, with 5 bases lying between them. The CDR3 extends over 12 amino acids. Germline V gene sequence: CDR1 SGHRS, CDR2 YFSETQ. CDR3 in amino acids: CASSSPNTEAFF. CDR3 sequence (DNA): TGCGCCAGCAGCTCTCCTAACACTGAAGCTTTCTTT.

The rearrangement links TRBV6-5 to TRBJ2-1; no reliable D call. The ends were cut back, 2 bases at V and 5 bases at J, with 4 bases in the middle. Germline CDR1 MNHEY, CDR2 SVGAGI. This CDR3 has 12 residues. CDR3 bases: TGTGCCAGCAGTTACCAGAACAATGAGCAGTTCTTC. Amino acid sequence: CASSYQNNEQFF.

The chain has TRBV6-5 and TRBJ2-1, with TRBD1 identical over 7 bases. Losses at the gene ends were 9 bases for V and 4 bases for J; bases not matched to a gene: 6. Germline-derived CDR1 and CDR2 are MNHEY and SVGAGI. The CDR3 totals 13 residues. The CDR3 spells CASHRDSYNEQFF. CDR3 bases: TGTGCCAGTCACCGGGACAGTTACAATGAGCAGTTCTTC.

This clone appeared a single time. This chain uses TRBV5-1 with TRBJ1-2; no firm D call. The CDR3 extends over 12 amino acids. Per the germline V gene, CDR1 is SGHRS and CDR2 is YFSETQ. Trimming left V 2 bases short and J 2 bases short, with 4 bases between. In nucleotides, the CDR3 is TGCGCCAGCAGCTTTGGCAACTATGGCTACACCTTC. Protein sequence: CASSFGNYGYTF.

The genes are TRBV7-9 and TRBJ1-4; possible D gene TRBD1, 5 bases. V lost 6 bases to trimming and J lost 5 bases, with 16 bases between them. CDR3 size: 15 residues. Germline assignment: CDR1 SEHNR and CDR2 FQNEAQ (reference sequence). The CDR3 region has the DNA TGTGCCAGCAGTTTAATGGACAAGCCCAATGAAAAACTGTTTTTT. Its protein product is CASSLMDKPNEKLFF.

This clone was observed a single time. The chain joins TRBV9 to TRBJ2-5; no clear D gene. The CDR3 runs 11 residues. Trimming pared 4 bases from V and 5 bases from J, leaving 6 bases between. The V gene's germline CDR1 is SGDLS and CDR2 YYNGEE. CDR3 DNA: TGTGCCAGCAGCCCCGGGGAGACCCAGTACTTC. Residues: CASSPGETQYF.

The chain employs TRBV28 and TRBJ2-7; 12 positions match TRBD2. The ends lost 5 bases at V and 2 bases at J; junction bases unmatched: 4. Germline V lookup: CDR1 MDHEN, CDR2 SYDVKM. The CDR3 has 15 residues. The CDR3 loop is CASSVPSGRAYEQYF. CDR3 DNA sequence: TGTGCCAGCAGTGTTCCTAGCGGGAGGGCCTACGAGCAGTACTTC.

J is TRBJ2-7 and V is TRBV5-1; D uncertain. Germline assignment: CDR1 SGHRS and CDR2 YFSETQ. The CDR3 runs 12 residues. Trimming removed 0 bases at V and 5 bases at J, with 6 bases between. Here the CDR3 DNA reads TGCGCCAGCAGCTTGGCGAGCGACGAGCAGTACTTC. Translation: CASSLASDEQYF.

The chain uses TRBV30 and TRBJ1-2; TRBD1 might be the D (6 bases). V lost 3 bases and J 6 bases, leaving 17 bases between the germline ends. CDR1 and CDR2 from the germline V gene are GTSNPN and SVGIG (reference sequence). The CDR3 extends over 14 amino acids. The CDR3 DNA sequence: TGTGCCTGGAGATTCGGCCAGGGGAGGGATGGCTACACCTTC. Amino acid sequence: CAWRFGQGRDGYTF.

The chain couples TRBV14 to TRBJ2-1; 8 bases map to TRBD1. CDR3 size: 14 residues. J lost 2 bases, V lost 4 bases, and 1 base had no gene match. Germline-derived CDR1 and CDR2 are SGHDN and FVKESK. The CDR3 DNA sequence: TGTGCCAGCAGCCGACAGGGGCCCTACAATGAGCAGTTCTTC. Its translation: CASSRQGPYNEQFF.

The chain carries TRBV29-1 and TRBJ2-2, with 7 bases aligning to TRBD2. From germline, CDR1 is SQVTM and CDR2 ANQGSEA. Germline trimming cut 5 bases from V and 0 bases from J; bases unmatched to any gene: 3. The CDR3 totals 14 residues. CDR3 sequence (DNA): TGCAGCGTTAGCGGGACTACGAACACCGGGGAGCTGTTTTTT. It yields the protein CSVSGTTNTGELFF.

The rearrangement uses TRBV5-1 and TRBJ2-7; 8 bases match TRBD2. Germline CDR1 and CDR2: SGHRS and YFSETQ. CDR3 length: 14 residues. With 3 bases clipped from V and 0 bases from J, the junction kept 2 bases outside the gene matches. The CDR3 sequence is CASSSSGSSYEQYF. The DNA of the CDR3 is TGCGCCAGCAGCTCGAGCGGGAGCTCCTACGAGCAGTACTTC.

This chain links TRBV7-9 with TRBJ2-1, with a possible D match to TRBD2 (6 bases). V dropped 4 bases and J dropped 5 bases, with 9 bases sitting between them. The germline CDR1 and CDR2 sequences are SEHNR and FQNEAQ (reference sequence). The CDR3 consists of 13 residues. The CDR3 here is CASSSSVNNEQFF. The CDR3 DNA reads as TGTGCCAGCAGCTCTAGCGTGAACAATGAGCAGTTCTTC.

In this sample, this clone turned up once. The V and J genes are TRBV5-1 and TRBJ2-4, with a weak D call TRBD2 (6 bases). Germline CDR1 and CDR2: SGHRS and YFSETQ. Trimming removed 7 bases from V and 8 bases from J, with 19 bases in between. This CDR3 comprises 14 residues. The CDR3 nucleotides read TGCGCCAGCCGGCAGGGAGGTAATGCGGACATTCAGTACTTC. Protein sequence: CASRQGGNADIQYF.

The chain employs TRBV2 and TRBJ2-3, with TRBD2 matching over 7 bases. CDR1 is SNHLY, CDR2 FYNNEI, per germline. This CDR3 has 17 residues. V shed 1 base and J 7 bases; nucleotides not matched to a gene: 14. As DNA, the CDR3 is TGTGCCAGCAGTGAAGGACTTGGGGCGGGAGTGTTGAATACGCAGTATTTT. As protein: CASSEGLGAGVLNTQYF.

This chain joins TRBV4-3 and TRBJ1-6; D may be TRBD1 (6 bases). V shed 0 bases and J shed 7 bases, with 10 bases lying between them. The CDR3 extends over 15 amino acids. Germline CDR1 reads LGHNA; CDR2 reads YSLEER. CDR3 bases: TGCGCCAGCAGCCAAGAATCCGGACAGAATTCACCCCTCCACTTT. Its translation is CASSQESGQNSPLHF.

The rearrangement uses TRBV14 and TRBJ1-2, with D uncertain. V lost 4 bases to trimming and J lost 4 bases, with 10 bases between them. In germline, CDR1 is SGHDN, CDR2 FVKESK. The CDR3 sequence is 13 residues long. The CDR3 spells CASSLVYSYGYTF. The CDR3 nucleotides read TGTGCCAGCAGCCTAGTGTACAGCTATGGCTACACCTTC.

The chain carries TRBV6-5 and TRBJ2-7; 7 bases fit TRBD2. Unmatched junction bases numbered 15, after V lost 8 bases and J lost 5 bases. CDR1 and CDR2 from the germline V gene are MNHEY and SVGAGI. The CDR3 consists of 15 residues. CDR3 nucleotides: TGTGCCAGCGGGAGGGGCTATACAGAAGGCAACGAGCAGTACTTC. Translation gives CASGRGYTEGNEQYF.

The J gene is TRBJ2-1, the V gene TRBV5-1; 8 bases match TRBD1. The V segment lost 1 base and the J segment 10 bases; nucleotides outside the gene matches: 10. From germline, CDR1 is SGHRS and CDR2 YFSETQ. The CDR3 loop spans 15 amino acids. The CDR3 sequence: CASSLMGQDTGEQFF. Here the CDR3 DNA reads TGCGCCAGCAGCTTGATGGGACAGGATACAGGGGAGCAGTTCTTC.

CDR3 sequence (DNA): TGTGCCACCAGGACAGGGGAAAAAGACTACACCTTC. This codes for CATRTGEKDYTF. The chain combines TRBV27 with TRBJ1-2, with 9 bases aligning to TRBD1. The CDR3 covers 12 residues. V dropped 10 bases and J dropped 10; count of bases not matched to a gene: 10. The germline V gene encodes CDR1 MNHEY and CDR2 SMNVEV (reference sequence).

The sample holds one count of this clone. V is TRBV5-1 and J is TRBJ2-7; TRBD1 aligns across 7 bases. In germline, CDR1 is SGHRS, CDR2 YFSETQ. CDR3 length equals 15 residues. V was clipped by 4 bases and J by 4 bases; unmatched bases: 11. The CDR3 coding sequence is TGCGCCAGCAGCCCCTCCTCAACAGGGGTTTACGAGCAGTACTTC. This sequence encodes CASSPSSTGVYEQYF.

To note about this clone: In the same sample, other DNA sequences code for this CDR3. CDR3 DNA sequence: TGTGCCTGGTCGGGACTAGCGGCCAATGAGCAGTTCTTC. It is translated as CAWSGLAANEQFF. The chain carries TRBV30 and TRBJ2-1, with 11 nucleotides matching TRBD2. Germline V lookup: CDR1 GTSNPN, CDR2 SVGIG (reference sequence). J was trimmed by 6 bases and V by 5 bases; bases with no gene match: 3. The CDR3 has 13 amino acids.